The source of this T cell receptor beta chain is a study of cytomegalovirus exposure and HLA in healthy donors. This CDR3 is built from 15 residues. The junction had 8 bases not matched to a gene; V was cut back by 1 base and J by 5 bases. The germline CDR1 and CDR2 sequences are SGHRS and YFSETQ. Amplification used 60 Vbeta primers and 13 Jbeta primers. The data were produced by immunoSEQ multiplex PCR, yet TCRdb's version contains in-frame clones alone and is incomplete. The profile shows 90,000 to 140,000 clones, roughly 73% of them singletons. The V call is TRBV5-1, the J call TRBJ2-5; 7 bases map to TRBD2. Sequenced sample: PBMCs. The TCR sequence derives from a woman aged 40 to 50 in good health and CMV-seropositive. This CDR3 is CASSLSSGLIETQYF. Here the CDR3 DNA reads TGCGCCAGCAGCTTGAGTAGCGGGTTGATCGAGACCCAGTACTTC.